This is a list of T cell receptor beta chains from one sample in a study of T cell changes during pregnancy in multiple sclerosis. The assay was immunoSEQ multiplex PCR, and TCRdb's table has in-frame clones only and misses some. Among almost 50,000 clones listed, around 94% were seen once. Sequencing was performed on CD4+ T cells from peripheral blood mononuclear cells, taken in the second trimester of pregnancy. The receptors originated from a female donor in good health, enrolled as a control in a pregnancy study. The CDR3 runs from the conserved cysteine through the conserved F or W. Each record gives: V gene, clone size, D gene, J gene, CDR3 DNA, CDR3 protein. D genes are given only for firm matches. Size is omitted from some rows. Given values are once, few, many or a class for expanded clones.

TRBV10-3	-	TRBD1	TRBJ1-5	TGTGCCATCAGTGAGTCGACTGGACAGGGGGCCGGACAGCCCCAGCATTTT	CAISESTGQGAGQPQHF
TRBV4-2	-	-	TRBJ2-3	TGTGCCAGCAGCCACCGAGTGGCTAGCGGCACAGATACGCAGTATTTT	CASSHRVASGTDTQYF
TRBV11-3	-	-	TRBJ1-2	TGTGCCAGCAGCATTAGGGGGTCTGGCTACACCTTC	CASSIRGSGYTF
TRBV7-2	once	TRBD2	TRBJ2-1	TGTGCCAGCAGCTTAGGTGGGCGGGGGGTCAGCTCCTACAATGAGCAGTTCTTC	CASSLGGRGVSSYNEQFF
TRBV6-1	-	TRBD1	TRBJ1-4	TGTGCCAGCAGGGGACAGGGGTCTGGGGAAAAACTGTTTTTT	CASRGQGSGEKLFF
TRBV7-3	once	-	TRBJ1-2	TGTGCCAGCAGCCCGTCGGCTAACTATGGCTACACCTTC	CASSPSANYGYTF
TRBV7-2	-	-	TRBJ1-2	TGTGCCAGCAGCTTCTCCTCTGGAGCGGATGGCTACACCTTC	CASSFSSGADGYTF
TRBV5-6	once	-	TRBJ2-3	TGTGCCAGCAGCCACATCAGTGGGGCGGATACGCAGTATTTT	CASSHISGADTQYF
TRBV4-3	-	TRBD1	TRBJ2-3	TGCGCCAGCAGCCCCTTAACAGGGGGGAGCACAGGTACGCAGTATTTT	CASSPLTGGSTGTQYF
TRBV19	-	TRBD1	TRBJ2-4	TGTGCCACTCGGGACAGGGGAGCCAAAAACATTCAGTACTTC	CATRDRGAKNIQYF
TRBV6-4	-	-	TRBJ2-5	TGTGCCAGCAGTCGAACCGGACAGCAGCAAGAGACCCAGTACTTC	CASSRTGQQQETQYF
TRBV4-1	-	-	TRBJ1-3	TGCGCCAGCAGCCATCCCGGGAGAGACTCTGGAAACACCATATATTTT	CASSHPGRDSGNTIYF
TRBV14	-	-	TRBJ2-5	TGTGCCAGCAGCCGGTACCTGGGGGACGGGGGAGAGACCCAGTACTTC	CASSRYLGDGGETQYF
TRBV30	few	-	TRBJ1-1	TGTGCCTGGAGTGTTTCTAGTCCCCTGAACACTGAAGCTTTCTTT	CAWSVSSPLNTEAFF
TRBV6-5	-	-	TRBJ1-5	TGTGCCAGCAGTTACTCGGCAGGGATCAATCAGCCCCAGCATTTT	CASSYSAGINQPQHF
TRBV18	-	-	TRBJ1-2	TGTGCCAGCTCACCATCCTCGACAGCTAACTATGGCTACACCTTC	CASSPSSTANYGYTF
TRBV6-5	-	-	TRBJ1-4	TGTGCCAGCAGTTATGGAGGAGTTGGTGAAAAACTGTTTTTT	CASSYGGVGEKLFF
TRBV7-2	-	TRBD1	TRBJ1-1	TGTGCCAGCAGCTTGAACAGGGGACACACTGAAGCTTTCTTT	CASSLNRGHTEAFF
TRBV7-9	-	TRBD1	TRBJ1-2	TGTGCCAGCAGCCGCGGACAGGGAGACTATGGCTACACCTTC	CASSRGQGDYGYTF
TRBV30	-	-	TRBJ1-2	TGTGCCTGGAGTGTACAGGTCGTGGACTATGGCTACACCTTC	CAWSVQVVDYGYTF
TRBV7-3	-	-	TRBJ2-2	TGTGCCAGCAGCTTCAACCGGGTTGCGAACACCGGGGAGCTGTTTTTT	CASSFNRVANTGELFF
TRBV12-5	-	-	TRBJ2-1	TGTGCTAGTGGTTTGGCCCACTACAATGAGCAGTTCTTC	CASGLAHYNEQFF
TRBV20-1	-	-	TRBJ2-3	TGCAGTGCCGCCGCGGAAGATACGCAGTATTTT	CSAAAEDTQYF
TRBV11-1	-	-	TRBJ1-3	TGTGCCAGCAGCCTCACAGGGCCTGGAAACACCATATATTTT	CASSLTGPGNTIYF
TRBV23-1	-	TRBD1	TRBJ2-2	TGCGCCAGCAGTCAATCGACGACAGGGGTAACAACCGGGGAGCTGTTTTTT	CASSQSTTGVTTGELFF
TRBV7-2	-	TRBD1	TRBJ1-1	TGTGCCAGCAGCCCCGACAGGGGGAGCACTGAAGCTTTCTTT	CASSPDRGSTEAFF
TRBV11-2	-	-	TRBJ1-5	TGTGCCAGCAGCGGGGGCCCCAATCAGCCCCAGCATTTT	CASSGGPNQPQHF
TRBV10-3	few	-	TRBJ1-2	TGTGCCATCAGTGACAGGGAACATGGCTACACCTTC	CAISDREHGYTF
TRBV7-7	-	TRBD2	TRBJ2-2	TGTGCCAGCAGCCAGCGGGGGGTCGGCACCGGGGAGCTGTTTTTT	CASSQRGVGTGELFF
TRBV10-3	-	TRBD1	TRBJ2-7	TGTGCCATGTCCCCGGGACAGAATACCTACGAGCAGTACTTC	CAMSPGQNTYEQYF
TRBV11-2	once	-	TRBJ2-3	TGTGCCAGCAGCTCCTCCCGGGGGAGCACAGATACGCAGTATTTT	CASSSSRGSTDTQYF
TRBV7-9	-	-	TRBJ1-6	TGTGCCAGCAGCTTATACTTTGAGACAGCCCAGGCTTCACCCCTCCACTTT	CASSLYFETAQASPLHF
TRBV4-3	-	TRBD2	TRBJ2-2	TGCGCCAGCAGCCAGGGACTAGCGGGGGGTGAGAACACCGGGGAGCTGTTTTTT	CASSQGLAGGENTGELFF
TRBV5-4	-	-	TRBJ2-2	TGTGCCAGCAGACGAGACAGAAGTAACACCGGGGAGCTGTTTTTT	CASRRDRSNTGELFF
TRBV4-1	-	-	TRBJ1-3	TGCGCCAGCAGCCAACCGACGGGGAACTCTGGAAACACCATATATTTT	CASSQPTGNSGNTIYF
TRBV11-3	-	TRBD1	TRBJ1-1	TGTGCCAGCAGCCGTGGGGGCCGACAGGGGAACACTGAAGCTTTCTTT	CASSRGGRQGNTEAFF
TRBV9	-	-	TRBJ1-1	TGTGCCAGCAGCGTAAATGTACAGAACACTGAAGCTTTCTTT	CASSVNVQNTEAFF
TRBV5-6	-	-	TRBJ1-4	TGTGCCAGCACAGGGCAGGCCCAGGAAAAACTGTTTTTT	CASTGQAQEKLFF
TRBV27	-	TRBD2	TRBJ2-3	TGTGCCAGCAGTTTAGGCGACGGGACTAGCGGGGTGAAAGATACGCAGTATTTT	CASSLGDGTSGVKDTQYF
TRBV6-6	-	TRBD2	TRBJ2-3	TGTGCCAGCAGCCGCGGTTGGCGGGGGGGCCCAGATACGCAGTATTTT	CASSRGWRGGPDTQYF
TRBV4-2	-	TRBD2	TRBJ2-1	TGTGCCAGCAGCCAAAGTACGGGGACTAGCGGGGGTAGATCCTACAATGAGCAGTTCTTC	CASSQSTGTSGGRSYNEQFF
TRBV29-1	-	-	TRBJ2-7	TGCAGCGTTGAGAGGAACTACGAGCAGTACTTC	CSVERNYEQYF
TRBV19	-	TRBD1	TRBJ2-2	TGTGCCAGTAGTACCCGACAGGGGGCCAAGGACACCGGGGAGCTGTTTTTT	CASSTRQGAKDTGELFF
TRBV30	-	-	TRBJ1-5	TGTGCCTGGAGTGAAGGGGCCGAGCAGCCCCAGCATTTT	CAWSEGAEQPQHF